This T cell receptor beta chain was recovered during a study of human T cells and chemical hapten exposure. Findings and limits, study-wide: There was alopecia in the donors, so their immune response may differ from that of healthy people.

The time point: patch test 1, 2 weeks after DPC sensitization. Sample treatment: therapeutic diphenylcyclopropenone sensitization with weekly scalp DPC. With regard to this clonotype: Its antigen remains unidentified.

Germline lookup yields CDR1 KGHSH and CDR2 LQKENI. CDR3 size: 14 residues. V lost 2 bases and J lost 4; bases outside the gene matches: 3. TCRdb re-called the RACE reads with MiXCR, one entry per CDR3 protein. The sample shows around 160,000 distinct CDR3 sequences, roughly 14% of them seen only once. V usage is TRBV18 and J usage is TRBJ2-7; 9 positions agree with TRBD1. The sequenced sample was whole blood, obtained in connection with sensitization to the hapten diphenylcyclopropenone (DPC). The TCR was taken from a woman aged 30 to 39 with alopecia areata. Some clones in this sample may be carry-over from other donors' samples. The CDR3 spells CASSPNGQGYEQYF. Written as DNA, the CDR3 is TGTGCCAGCTCACCAAACGGACAGGGGTACGAGCAGTACTTC.